Presented here are 14 T cell receptor beta chains from one specimen sequenced in a study of control samples from healthy donors and cancer patients. Assay used: immunoSEQ multiplex PCR; TCRdb lists only in-frame clones, some missing. The table includes around 85,000 clones, around 90% detected once. The sequencing sample was made of blood. The source of these receptors is a woman in her sixties or seventies in good health.

The V call is TRBV27, the J call TRBJ2-1; a weak D match, TRBD2 (5 bases). V lost 7 bases and J 0 bases, leaving 13 bases between the germline ends. Germline V gene data show CDR1 as MNHEY and CDR2 as SMNVEV (reference sequence). This CDR3 comprises 15 residues. CDR3 amino acids: CASKKGVSSYNEQFF. In DNA form, the CDR3 reads TGTGCCAGCAAAAAGGGAGTGAGCTCCTACAATGAGCAGTTCTTC.

J is TRBJ1-2 and V is TRBV5-6, with D possibly being TRBD1 (5 bases). The germline V gene encodes CDR1 SGHDT and CDR2 YYEEEE. This CDR3 has 15 residues. V was clipped by 2 bases and J by 3 bases, with 14 bases between them. CDR3 loop: CASSLTGTLDYGYTF. The CDR3 region has the DNA TGTGCCAGCAGCTTAACCGGGACCCTAGACTATGGCTACACCTTC. Full variable domain (missing parts from reference TRBV5-6 and TRBJ1-2): DAGVTQSPTHLIKTRGQQVTLRCSPKSGHDTVSWYQQALGQGPQFIFQYYEEEERQRGNFPDRFSGHQFPNYSSELNVNALLLGDSALYLCASSLTGTLDYGYTFGSGTRLTVV.

The genes are TRBV9 and TRBJ2-1, with a tentative D call TRBD2 (7 bases). Germline CDR1 and CDR2: SGDLS and YYNGEE. The CDR3 contains 15 residues. V lost 5 bases, J lost 6 bases, and 18 bases lay in between. CDR3 sequence (DNA): TGTGCCAGCAGTGAACAGGGCAGCGGGATCAATGAGCAGTTCTTC. It specifies CASSEQGSGINEQFF.

This clone appeared a single time. As DNA, the CDR3 is TGTGCCAGCAGCTTAATAGGGGGAGAGAACACTGAAGCTTTCTTT. Encoded protein: CASSLIGGENTEAFF. The chain recombines TRBV7-9 with TRBJ1-1, with D perhaps matching TRBD1 (6 bases). Trimming removed 2 bases at V and 1 base at J, with 11 bases between. CDR1 SEHNR and CDR2 FQNEAQ come from the germline V gene (reference sequence). This CDR3 contains 15 residues. Using reference TRBV7-9 and TRBJ1-1 for the parts outside the CDR3, the full variable domain is DTGVSQNPRHKITKRGQNVTFRCDPISEHNRLYWYRQTLGQGPEFLTYFQNEAQLEKSRLLSDRFSAERPKGSFSTLEIQRTEQGDSAMYLCASSLIGGENTEAFFGQGTRLTVV.

The CDR3 bases are TGTGCCAGCAGTGACCCGGGACAGGGCCTCTATGGCTACACCTTC. Translation gives CASSDPGQGLYGYTF. The chain couples TRBV2 to TRBJ1-2, with 9 bases matching TRBD1. The CDR3 spans 15 residues. The V segment lost 3 bases and the J segment 4 bases; nucleotides outside the gene matches: 6. Germline V gene data show CDR1 as SNHLY and CDR2 as FYNNEI.

The chain links TRBV7-2 to TRBJ1-5, with unresolved D. The CDR3 sequence is 15 residues long. CDR1 is SGHTA and CDR2 is FQGNSA in the germline V gene. The V gene lost 5 bases and the J gene lost 0 bases, with 11 bases spanning the gap. The CDR3 bases are TGTGCCAGCAGCCCCACGGGTCTTAGCAATCAGCCCCAGCATTTT. It yields the protein CASSPTGLSNQPQHF.

The V gene is TRBV7-3, the J gene TRBJ1-1; D unresolved. This CDR3 contains 13 residues. Germline lookup yields CDR1 SGHTA and CDR2 FQGTGA. Trimming cost V 6 bases and J 3 bases, with 11 bases left between them. Written as DNA, the CDR3 is TGTGCCAGCAGGCTCGGGCAGGACACTGAAGCTTTCTTT. This translates into CASRLGQDTEAFF.

V gene TRBV28 combines with J gene TRBJ2-6; D unresolved. This CDR3 has 16 amino acids. Trimming stripped 5 bases from V and 0 bases from J, with 11 bases between. Germline-derived CDR1 and CDR2 are MDHEN and SYDVKM. The CDR3 nucleotides read TGTGCCAGCAGTCCTTCCTCCATCTCTGGGGCCAACGTCCTGACTTTC. Its protein product is CASSPSSISGANVLTF.

The chain combines TRBV18 with TRBJ2-5, with D perhaps TRBD1 (6 bases). This CDR3 contains 15 residues. Looked up from germline, CDR1 is KGHSH and CDR2 is LQKENI. Between the trimmed V and J ends, which lost 1 base and 3 bases, there was a span of 12 bases. CDR3 loop: CASSPRPGQKETQYF. In DNA form, the CDR3 reads TGTGCCAGCTCACCACGGCCAGGACAGAAAGAGACCCAGTACTTC.

The chain carries TRBV24-1 and TRBJ2-3; TRBD1 aligns across 8 bases. The CDR3 runs to 16 residues. The ends lost 5 bases at V and 4 bases at J; junction bases unmatched: 10. From germline, CDR1 is KGHDR and CDR2 SFDVKD. CDR3 protein: CATSAGGGDRPDTQYF. DNA of the CDR3: TGTGCCACCAGTGCCGGGGGCGGGGACAGGCCAGATACGCAGTATTTT.

The chain carries TRBV7-8 and TRBJ1-6, with 7 bases fitting TRBD1. The CDR3 totals 16 residues. Per the germline V gene, CDR1 is SGHVS and CDR2 is FQNEAQ. V trimming: 5 bases; J trimming: 7 bases; junction bases outside the gene matches: 11. In nucleotides, the CDR3 is TGTGCCAGCAGCCCCCGGAGGGGGACAGAAAATTCACCCCTCCACTTT. Translating gives CASSPRRGTENSPLHF.

The count of this clone is one. The chain links TRBV5-4 to TRBJ2-7; 9 bases line up with TRBD2. The CDR3 has 16 residues. The ends lost 0 bases at V and 7 bases at J; junction bases unmatched: 11. Germline V lookup: CDR1 SGHNT, CDR2 YYREEE (reference sequence). The CDR3 sequence is CASSLAGSGGLQEQYF. CDR3 DNA sequence: TGTGCCAGCAGCTTGGCGGGCAGCGGGGGGCTGCAGGAGCAGTACTTC. Filled out from reference TRBV5-4 and TRBJ2-7, the complete variable domain reads ETGVTQSPTHLIKTRGQQVTLRCSSQSGHNTVSWYQQALGQGPQFIFQYYREEENGRGNFPPRFSGLQFPNYSSELNVNALELDDSALYLCASSLAGSGGLQEQYFGPGTRLTVT.

The chain has TRBV3-1 (or the pseudogene TRBV3-2) and TRBJ2-2; 7 bases fit TRBD1. The CDR3 covers 15 residues. Germline V gives CDR1 LGHDT, CDR2 YNNKEL (reference sequence). Losses at the gene ends were 0 bases for V and 7 bases for J; bases not matched to a gene: 5. This CDR3 reads CASSQDSTGSGELFF. The CDR3 DNA follows: TGTGCCAGCAGCCAAGATTCGACAGGGAGCGGGGAGCTGTTTTTT.

The chain recombines TRBV4-3 with TRBJ1-3, with unresolved D. The germline V and J ends were trimmed by 0 bases and 7 bases, with 4 bases remaining between them. This CDR3 comprises 12 residues. Per the germline V gene, CDR1 is LGHNA and CDR2 is YSLEER. As DNA, the CDR3 is TGCGCCAGCAGCCAAGAAGGGAACACCATATATTTT. It is translated as CASSQEGNTIYF.